The T cell receptor (beta chain) under discussion was sequenced for a study of blood T cells in healthy people across ages (dated by TCRdb to between 2014 and 2016). Turning to the overall study: In model experiments, roughly one uniquely barcoded TCR beta cDNA molecule per two T cells was captured by template switching. The study measured age-related changes in TCR beta repertoire diversity using deep sequencing normalized with unique cDNA molecular identifiers. The donors were split into four age groups: young (average 16 years), middle-aged (39), aged (over 55) and long-lived (roughly 77). Donors of different ages were randomly distributed across sequencing lanes to avoid experimental bias. The study analyzed two additional independent replicas of 1 million unique cDNA reads from the same blood draw for two donors, one aged 18 to 30 and one aged 80 or older.

Receptor libraries were prepared by 5' RACE. The data were produced on an Illumina HiSeq 2500. A second roughly 6 to 12 cycle PCR used a sample-barcoded 5' primer and a J-beta primer mix. A unique molecular identifier was introduced onto each TCR beta cDNA molecule by a template-switch 5' adaptor carrying 12 random nucleotides. At least 3 million CDR3-containing paired-end reads were obtained from each sample. All of the RNA was converted into first-strand cDNA using the Mint cDNA synthesis kit, with a TRBC-specific oligonucleotide serving as the primer. Following uracil-DNA glycosylase treatment, all cDNA underwent a first 18-cycle PCR with the universal primers M1SS and BC2_uni_R. The authors' pipeline ran thus. For normalization, 1 million high-quality reads, each with a distinct molecular identifier, were randomly selected from each sample. Instead of being binned into consensus sequences, reads with shared molecular identifiers were discarded. CDR3 identification, clonotype clustering and error correction used MiTCR with a Q25 quality threshold and the strictest error-elimination algorithm. A nonparametric unseen species model with Euler transformation was used to estimate a lower bound on total TCR beta diversity. TCRdb reworked the public reads: Q25 trimming with fastp, MiXCR clone assembly, productive beta chains retained. Every CDR3 protein is listed once, alongside the most common genes and DNA of its rows. The V and J calls and clone size are TCRdb's, not the authors'. In all, the sample holds 1.5 million to 2 million distinct CDR3 sequences, and roughly 52% of those were seen once. Together, the top ten hold more than 2% of the sample.

Systemically healthy Caucasian individuals from Russia, 35 to 50 in total and aged roughly 6 to 100 years, were included as donors. Approximately 10 milliliters of peripheral blood were collected from each donor into EDTA-treated Vacutainer tubes. PBMCs were isolated by Ficoll-Paque density-gradient centrifugation, with at least 6.5 million obtained per sample. Total RNA was extracted from PBMCs with Trizol reagent, with at least 6 micrograms obtained per sample. For every donor, flow cytometry on a PBMC aliquot measured the percentage of naive CD45RAhigh/CD27high T cells. Points the paper makes about the study in general: Total diversity estimates from one million sequenced T cells were considered lower bounds and underestimates. Because profiling used bulk unsorted PBMCs, naive and antigen-experienced compartments could not be compared conclusively. As age increased, observed TCR beta diversity per million T cells dropped in a roughly linear way, and a significant reduction was already evident by age around 41. The percentage of naive T cells measured by flow cytometry correlated strongly with observed TCR beta diversity. The long-lived group showed more naive CD4+ T cells, fewer expanded clones and increased TCR diversity than the aged group, suggesting age selection. Because donor CMV infection status was unknown, age-related changes in expanded clonotypes were potentially confounded.

Between the V and J ends, shortened by 2 bases and 2 bases respectively, the junction contains 14 bases. CDR1 SGHRS and CDR2 YFSETQ were looked up in the germline V gene. The CDR3 covers 15 residues, taking in both the cysteine and the phenylalanine. CDR3 DNA only is kept here, 45 bases in frame from base 1. As regards this clonotype: Its antigen has not been determined. No much larger clone is present one base from it, and per-base qualities are unavailable.

The rearrangement combines TRBV5-1 with TRBJ2-7; D gene: possibly TRBD1, on 6 matching bases. This clonotype was obtained from a woman in her forties in good health. The sequencing input was blood. In nucleotide form, the sequence is TGCGCCAGCAGCTTAAGACAGGCGTCACCCTACGAGCAGTACTTC. Protein translation: CASSLRQASPYEQYF.